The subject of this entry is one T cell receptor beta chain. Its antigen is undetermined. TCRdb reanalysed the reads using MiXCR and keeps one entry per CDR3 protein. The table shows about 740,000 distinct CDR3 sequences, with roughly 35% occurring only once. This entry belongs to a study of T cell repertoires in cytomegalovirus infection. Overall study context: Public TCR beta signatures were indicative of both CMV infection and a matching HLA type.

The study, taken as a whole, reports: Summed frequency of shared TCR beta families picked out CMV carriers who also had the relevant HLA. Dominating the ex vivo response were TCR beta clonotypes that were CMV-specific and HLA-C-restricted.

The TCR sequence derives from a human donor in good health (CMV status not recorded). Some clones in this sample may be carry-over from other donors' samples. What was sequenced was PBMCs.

CDR3 coding DNA: TGTGCCAGCAGTTTTTCACACGCGGGACAGGGGTACGAGCAGTACTTC. Its protein product is CASSFSHAGQGYEQYF. The rearrangement uses TRBV28 and TRBJ2-7; 10 bases match TRBD1. The CDR3 loop spans 16 amino acids. V dropped 3 bases and J dropped 4; count of bases not matched to a gene: 9. Germline V gene data show CDR1 as MDHEN and CDR2 as SYDVKM.